This T cell receptor (beta chain) originates from a study of somatic mutations in cytotoxic T cells in rheumatoid arthritis. Findings and limits, study-wide: Within the rheumatoid arthritis patients, CD8+ clonality went up as age increased (Spearman r ~ 0.49). The same was not true of the healthy controls. No antigen targets were known for the expanded CD8+ clones.

Positively selected by magnetic beads, CD4+ and CD8+ cells were purity-checked by flow cytometry. As concerns this clone: What it binds is not known.

Method: immunoSEQ multiplex PCR; TCRdb's copy keeps in-frame clones and lacks some. The sample yields 6,000 to 8,000 clones, 65% to 80% seen once. Per germline, CDR1 MNHNS and CDR2 SASEGT. This CDR3 is 12 amino acids long. Trimming took off 8 bases at V and 7 bases at J, with 13 bases between the two ends. This TCR was recovered from an adult with rheumatoid arthritis. Sequencing was done on a sample of CD8+ T cells sorted from blood. This chain joins TRBV6-1 and TRBJ2-3, with D perhaps TRBD1 (6 bases). CDR3 residues: CASGERGYTQYF. The CDR3 coding sequence is TGTGCCAGCGGGGAGAGGGGGTATACGCAGTATTTT.